The present T cell receptor beta chain was sequenced within a study of early T cells in non-severe SARS-CoV-2 infection. V dropped 4 bases and J dropped 3 bases, with 13 bases sitting between them. Germline CDR1 MRHNA, CDR2 SNTAGT. This CDR3 has 15 amino acids. One entry per CDR3 protein results from TCRdb running MiXCR on the 5' RACE reads. The repertoire holds around 88,000 distinct CDR3 sequences, with approximately 15% as singletons. Sequencing used whole blood. The gene calls are TRBV6-4 and TRBJ2-1, with D perhaps TRBD2 (6 bases). This sequence originates from an adult who was a healthcare worker with PCR-confirmed SARS-CoV-2 infection or an uninfected control (not recorded which). Written as DNA, the CDR3 is TGTGCCAGCAGTGGAGCTAGCGCCGGCTACAATGAGCAGTTCTTC. This codes for CASSGASAGYNEQFF.